The 22 T cell receptor beta chains given below trace back to one sample, sequenced in a study of T cell repertoires in cytomegalovirus infection. TCRdb independently ran MiXCR on the reads; one entry per CDR3 protein. The sample shows around 280,000 distinct CDR3 sequences, about a tenth of them seen only once. Material: PBMCs. These receptors were obtained from a human donor in good health (CMV status not recorded). Some clones in this sample may be carry-over from other donors' samples.

This clonotype was counted ten times or more. This chain links TRBV2 with TRBJ2-7, with TRBD1 matching over 8 bases. J gave up 4 bases and V 4 bases, and 3 bases lay outside the gene matches. The CDR3 runs to 13 residues. CDR1 is SNHLY, CDR2 FYNNEI, per germline. DNA of the CDR3: TGTGCCAGCAGTGCGGACAGGGTTTACGAGCAGTACTTC. As protein: CASSADRVYEQYF. The entire variable domain, with the rest obtained from reference TRBV2 and TRBJ2-7, is as follows: EPEVTQTPSHQVTQMGQEVILRCVPISNHLYFYWYRQILGQKVEFLVSFYNNEISEKSEIFDDQFSVERPDGSNFTLKIRSTKLEDSAMYFCASSADRVYEQYFGPGTRLTVT.

This chain joins TRBV12-3 or TRBV12-4 and TRBJ2-6, with D possibly matching TRBD1 (6 bases). The CDR3 covers 15 residues. Trimming shortened V by 6 bases and J by 8 bases, and 17 bases separated the two germline ends. Written as DNA, the CDR3 is TGTGCCAGCAGGAATAGGGGGAAGGGGACCAACGTCCTGACTTTC. Translating gives CASRNRGKGTNVLTF.

In its sample, this clonotype was seen many times. The rearrangement joins TRBV7-9 to TRBJ1-1; possibly TRBD1 for D (5 bases). The V end lost 2 bases, the J end lost 4 bases, and 8 bases lay between the germline ends. The CDR3 totals 13 residues. Looked up from germline, CDR1 is SEHNR and CDR2 is FQNEAQ (reference sequence). In nucleotides, the CDR3 is TGTGCCAGCAGCTTAACCAGGGTCACTGAAGCTTTCTTT. Residues: CASSLTRVTEAFF.

This clonotype has ten or more counts. The chain is built from TRBV7-6 and TRBJ2-1; 7 bases agree with TRBD1. J was trimmed by 6 bases and V by 6 bases; bases with no gene match: 17. The CDR3 has 17 amino acids. Germline V gene sequence: CDR1 SGHVS, CDR2 FNYEAQ. This CDR3 is CASSPRQGEVLGNEQFF. DNA of the CDR3: TGTGCCAGCAGTCCTAGACAGGGCGAGGTTCTGGGCAATGAGCAGTTCTTC. Filled out from reference TRBV7-6 and TRBJ2-1, the complete variable domain reads GAGVSQSPRYKVTKRGQDVALRCDPISGHVSLYWYRQALGQGPEFLTYFNYEAQQDKSGLPNDRFSAERPEGSISTLTIQRTEQRDSAMYRCASSPRQGEVLGNEQFFGPGTRLTVL.

This clonotype was recorded many times. The gene calls are TRBV7-6 and TRBJ1-2, with TRBD1 matching 8 bases. The CDR3 spans 16 residues. Trimming took 6 bases from V and 3 from J; bases not matched to a gene: 12. Germline lookup yields CDR1 SGHVS and CDR2 FNYEAQ. The chain's CDR3 is CASSSRGREGYYGYTF. CDR3 nucleotides: TGTGCCAGCAGTTCCAGGGGGCGCGAAGGCTACTATGGCTACACCTTC.

There are a few counts of this clonotype. The chain joins TRBV12-3 or TRBV12-4 to TRBJ2-1, with 7 bases identical to TRBD1. The CDR3 runs 16 residues. The V segment lost 3 bases and the J segment 7 bases; nucleotides outside the gene matches: 12. The CDR3 reads CASSFYRDSRVNEQFF. DNA for the CDR3: TGTGCCAGCAGTTTTTACCGGGACAGCCGAGTGAATGAGCAGTTCTTC.

At least ten counts were recorded for this clonotype. The gene calls are TRBV7-8 and TRBJ2-3; TRBD2 matches at 10 bases. This CDR3 is built from 18 residues. The J segment lost 6 bases and the V segment lost 2 bases, leaving 14 bases of the junction unmatched. The germline V gene has CDR1 SGHVS and CDR2 FQNEAQ. CDR3 protein: CASSLTPSGGAVRDTQYF. The CDR3 DNA is TGTGCCAGCAGCTTAACCCCGAGCGGGGGGGCCGTCAGGGATACGCAGTATTTT.

The table lists this clonotype with many counts. The rearrangement links TRBV25-1 to TRBJ2-5; D remains ambiguous. The CDR3 is made up of 11 amino acids. Trimming left V 0 bases short and J 5 bases short, with 1 base between. Germline assignment: CDR1 MGHDK and CDR2 SYGVNS. CDR3 nucleotides: TGTGCCAGCAGTGAATACGAGACCCAGTACTTC. It codes for CASSEYETQYF.

This clonotype appeared many times. The J gene is TRBJ2-7, the V gene TRBV7-2, with 7 bases aligning to TRBD2. The V segment lost 6 bases and the J segment 5 bases; nucleotides outside the gene matches: 10. From germline, CDR1 is SGHTA and CDR2 FQGNSA. The CDR3 extends over 14 amino acids. CDR3 protein: CASSLGGGSHEQYF. CDR3 DNA sequence: TGTGCCAGCAGTCTTGGGGGGGGGTCCCACGAGCAGTACTTC.

A few counts support this clonotype. This chain connects TRBV28 to TRBJ2-3; TRBD2 agrees at 7 bases. CDR3 size: 17 residues. Trimming cost V 1 base and J 5 bases; bases outside gene matches: 12. Germline V gene data show CDR1 as MDHEN and CDR2 as SYDVKM. CDR3 amino acids: CASSLSGMWEGGDTQYF. The CDR3 nucleotides read TGTGCCAGCAGTTTATCCGGCATGTGGGAGGGTGGAGATACGCAGTATTTT.

This clonotype came up many times. The chain uses TRBV20-1 and TRBJ1-1, with D possibly matching TRBD1 (5 bases). V gave up 1 base and J gave up 4 bases, with 16 bases separating them. The V gene's germline CDR1 is DFQATT and CDR2 SNEGSKA (reference sequence). The CDR3 extends over 15 amino acids. In DNA, the CDR3 is TGCAGTGCTAGAGTCAGGCTCACGAGGGGCACTGAAGCTTTCTTT. Protein: CSARVRLTRGTEAFF.

In this sample, this clonotype turned up many times. CDR3 protein: CASSSRSRETQYF. DNA for the CDR3: TGTGCCAGCAGCTCAAGGTCTCGGGAGACCCAGTACTTC. The chain carries TRBV11-1 and TRBJ2-5; no clear D gene. There are 13 residues in the CDR3. CDR1 is SGHAT, CDR2 FQDESV, per germline (reference sequence). V gave up 4 bases and J gave up 5 bases, with 11 bases separating them.

In its sample, this clonotype was seen many times. This chain links TRBV6-2 or TRBV6-3 with TRBJ2-5, with 8 positions matching TRBD2. Germline V CDR1 and CDR2: MNHEY, SVGEGT. This CDR3 contains 18 residues. The ends lost 0 bases at V and 0 bases at J; junction bases unmatched: 9. CDR3 nucleotide sequence: TGTGCCAGCAGTTACTCGGCGGGGGGCCTGACATACCAAGAGACCCAGTACTTC. It encodes CASSYSAGGLTYQETQYF.

This clonotype was found a few times. This chain links TRBV20-1 with TRBJ1-1; 7 bases map to TRBD1. This CDR3 is 13 amino acids long. The V gene end was trimmed by 3 bases and the J gene end by 2 bases; junction bases not matched to a gene: 3. Per the germline V gene, CDR1 is DFQATT and CDR2 is SNEGSKA (reference sequence). The CDR3 DNA follows: TGCAGTGCTAGGACAGGGCCAAACACTGAAGCTTTCTTT. It translates to CSARTGPNTEAFF.

In its sample, this clonotype was seen many times. The V gene is TRBV7-8, the J gene TRBJ2-7, with a weak D call TRBD1 (8 bases). The CDR3 has 20 amino acids. With 4 bases removed from V and 1 base from J, the gap between germline ends came to 29 bases. Germline V CDR1 and CDR2: SGHVS, FQNEAQ. The CDR3 region is CASSSLRQGRGTGVSYEQYF. The CDR3 region has the DNA TGTGCCAGCAGCTCCTTAAGACAGGGGCGGGGGACGGGGGTATCCTACGAGCAGTACTTC.

This clonotype was recorded a few times. The rearrangement links TRBV5-6 to TRBJ1-1, with 7 bases matching TRBD1. The CDR3 is 15 residues long. Germline trimming cut 4 bases from V and 6 bases from J; bases unmatched to any gene: 12. Germline CDR1 is SGHDT and CDR2 is YYEEEE. The CDR3 spells CASSPRTGFWAEAFF. DNA for the CDR3: TGTGCCAGCAGCCCCCGGACAGGCTTTTGGGCTGAAGCTTTCTTT.

This clonotype was seen ten or more times. V is TRBV2 and J is TRBJ2-7; 12 bases fit TRBD1. The CDR3 is 14 amino acids. The V and J ends lost 6 bases and 5 bases, in that order; junction bases with no gene match: 5. Germline V gene data show CDR1 as SNHLY and CDR2 as FYNNEI. CDR3 residues: CASRPGQGADEQYF. In DNA, the CDR3 is TGTGCCAGCAGGCCGGGACAGGGGGCGGACGAGCAGTACTTC. The full variable domain, rest sourced from reference TRBV2 and TRBJ2-7, is EPEVTQTPSHQVTQMGQEVILRCVPISNHLYFYWYRQILGQKVEFLVSFYNNEISEKSEIFDDQFSVERPDGSNFTLKIRSTKLEDSAMYFCASRPGQGADEQYFGPGTRLTVT.

The chain recombines TRBV7-4 with TRBJ2-5; possibly TRBD1 for D (5 bases). Germline V lookup: CDR1 SGHVT, CDR2 SQSDAQ. The CDR3 sequence is 13 residues long. V was trimmed by 4 bases and J by 5 bases, leaving 11 bases between them. In DNA form, the CDR3 reads TGTGCCAGCAGCTCCGCTGGGGCGGAGACCCAGTACTTC. The encoded protein is CASSSAGAETQYF.

V and J are TRBV10-3 and TRBJ2-1; 11 bases map to TRBD2. Germline assignment: CDR1 ENHRY and CDR2 SYGVKD. The CDR3 consists of 14 residues. Trimming at V came to 4 bases and at J to 8 bases, leaving 4 bases not matched to a gene. CDR3 amino acids: CAISGSGGADEQFF. As DNA, the CDR3 is TGTGCCATCAGTGGTAGCGGGGGGGCCGATGAGCAGTTCTTC.

This clonotype came up many times. The chain employs TRBV7-8 and TRBJ2-5, with 13 bases aligning to TRBD2. With 6 bases clipped from V and 0 bases from J, the junction kept 4 bases outside the gene matches. This CDR3 region has 16 residues. Germline CDR1 is SGHVS and CDR2 is FQNEAQ. CDR3 nucleotides: TGTGCCAGCAGACAAGGACTAGCGGGGGACCAAGAGACCCAGTACTTC. Protein product: CASRQGLAGDQETQYF.

This clonotype was counted at least ten times. J is TRBJ2-6 and V is TRBV7-3; 11 bases map to TRBD1. The CDR3 totals 20 residues. From germline, CDR1 is SGHTA and CDR2 FQGTGA. V lost 5 bases, J lost 1 base, and 13 bases stayed unmatched. CDR3: CASSPGQGARDVSGANVLTF. The DNA of the CDR3 is TGTGCCAGCAGCCCTGGACAGGGGGCCCGTGATGTGTCTGGGGCCAACGTCCTGACTTTC. Together with reference TRBV7-3 and TRBJ2-6, the CDR3 gives the full variable domain: GAGVSQTPSNKVTEKGKYVELRCDPISGHTALYWYRQSLGQGPEFLIYFQGTGAADDSGLPNDRFFAVRPEGSVSTLKIQRTERGDSAVYLCASSPGQGARDVSGANVLTFGAGSRLTVL.

The rearrangement links TRBV12-5 to TRBJ1-2; tentatively, D is TRBD1 (6 bases). Germline loops: CDR1 LGHNT, CDR2 FRNRAP. The CDR3 is 15 residues long. V lost 7 bases, J lost 3 bases, and 18 bases lay in between. The chain's CDR3 is CASAPRGVSDYGYTF. The CDR3 region has the DNA TGTGCTAGTGCCCCGAGGGGGGTCTCGGACTATGGCTACACCTTC. The whole variable domain, filled in from reference TRBV12-5 and TRBJ1-2, reads DARVTQTPRHKVTEMGQEVTMRCQPILGHNTVFWYRQTMMQGLELLAYFRNRAPLDDSGMPKDRFSAEMPDATLATLKIQPSEPRDSAVYFCASAPRGVSDYGYTFGSGTRLTVV.